This T cell receptor (beta chain) was profiled in a study of lymphopenia after photon versus proton radiotherapy. This CDR3 spans 14 amino acids. Germline assignment: CDR1 MNHEY and CDR2 SVGAGI. The junction had 4 bases not matched to a gene; V was cut back by 5 bases and J by 4 bases. The protocol was immunoSEQ multiplex PCR, while the TCRdb copy is restricted to in-frame clones and leaves out a portion. The table lists about 68,000 clones, approximately 91% of them singletons. The clonotype was recovered from a woman in her sixties or seventies with pancreatic cancer. The chain joins TRBV6-5 to TRBJ1-3; 8 positions match TRBD1. The specimen was peripheral blood, collected from a patient treated with photon-based radiotherapy. In nucleotides, the CDR3 is TGTGCCAGCAGTACGGACAGGGTGGGAAACACCATATATTTT. Translation gives CASSTDRVGNTIYF.